The 27 T cell receptor beta chains in this list originate from one sample, sequenced in a study of CD8+CD57+ T cells in acquired aplastic anemia. Template material for TCR beta VDJ and CDR3 profiling consisted of genomic DNA. MiXCR, applied by TCRdb to the reads, yields one record per CDR3 protein. The sample consists of approximately 190,000 distinct CDR3 sequences, 64% of them appearing once. The sample was sorted CD4+, CD8+, or CD8+CD57+ T cells (not recorded which) from PBMCs. The receptors originated from a human donor with severe aplastic anemia or a healthy control (not recorded which).

The V call is TRBV15, the J call TRBJ2-7, with D possibly being TRBD1 or TRBD2 (5 bases each). This CDR3 has 14 residues. Germline CDR1 is LNHNV and CDR2 is YYDKDF (reference sequence). Trimming left V 1 base short and J 1 base short, with 8 bases between. CDR3 loop: CATSRGWGSYEQYF. The CDR3 coding sequence is TGTGCCACCAGCAGAGGGTGGGGGTCCTACGAGCAGTACTTC.

This clonotype was counted only a few times. The chain has TRBV6-6 and TRBJ1-2, with D perhaps TRBD1 (6 bases). V lost 0 bases and J lost 8, with 13 bases in between. CDR1 and CDR2 from the germline V gene are MNHNY and SVGAGI (reference sequence). The CDR3 runs 14 residues. CDR3 coding DNA: TGTGCCAGCAGTTACTCTCCCGGGGGGCGAGGCTACACCTTC. The encoded protein is CASSYSPGGRGYTF.

V gene TRBV6-6 combines with J gene TRBJ1-2, with D possibly TRBD1 on 6 matching bases. V was trimmed by 2 bases and J by 0 bases, leaving 13 bases between them. The CDR3 extends over 16 amino acids. Germline lookup yields CDR1 MNHNY and CDR2 SVGAGI (reference sequence). DNA for the CDR3: TGTGCCAGCAGTTACGTACAGGGCGCAACTAACTATGGCTACACCTTC. Its translation: CASSYVQGATNYGYTF.

The chain links TRBV9 to TRBJ2-5; tentatively, D is TRBD2 (5 bases). Germline CDR1 and CDR2: SGDLS and YYNGEE. V dropped 0 bases and J dropped 5 bases, with 11 bases sitting between them. CDR3 length: 14 amino acids. The CDR3 reads CASSVGTRDETQYF. CDR3 nucleotides: TGTGCCAGCAGCGTAGGAACTAGGGATGAGACCCAGTACTTC.

This clonotype was detected once. The gene calls are TRBV7-2 and TRBJ2-1, with unresolved D. Germline V lookup: CDR1 SGHTA, CDR2 FQGNSA. The germline V and J ends were trimmed by 6 bases and 8 bases, with 5 bases remaining between them. CDR3 length: 10 amino acids. CDR3 nucleotide sequence: TGTGCCAGCAGGGTCGATGAGCAGTTCTTC. Translation: CASRVDEQFF.

The rearrangement links TRBV15 to TRBJ1-1; TRBD1 aligns across 10 bases. V lost 5 bases and J lost 6; bases outside the gene matches: 3. The CDR3 contains 13 residues. Germline V gene data show CDR1 as LNHNV and CDR2 as YYDKDF (reference sequence). CDR3 DNA sequence: TGTGCCACCAGCGGACAGGGGGTCGCTGAAGCTTTCTTT. It is translated as CATSGQGVAEAFF.

This clonotype was counted a few times. The J gene is TRBJ1-4, the V gene TRBV2; a possible D gene is TRBD1 (6 bases). CDR3 length: 15 amino acids. Germline lookup yields CDR1 SNHLY and CDR2 FYNNEI. Trimming pared 4 bases from V and 0 bases from J, leaving 9 bases between. The CDR3 spells CASSGTVATNEKLFF. The CDR3, as DNA: TGTGCCAGCAGTGGGACAGTTGCAACTAATGAAAAACTGTTTTTT.

CDR3 coding DNA: TGTGCCACCAGCAGACTCCCCCTAGCAGGAGATACGCAGTATTTT. Amino acids: CATSRLPLAGDTQYF. The V call is TRBV15, the J call TRBJ2-3; D perhaps matches TRBD2 (5 bases). Germline V gene lookup returns CDR1 LNHNV and CDR2 YYDKDF (reference sequence). The germline V and J ends were trimmed by 2 bases and 5 bases, with 14 bases remaining between them. There are 15 residues in the CDR3.

J is TRBJ1-1 and V is TRBV10-3; TRBD1 agrees at 9 bases. V dropped 6 bases and J dropped 5; count of bases not matched to a gene: 4. Germline assignment: CDR1 ENHRY and CDR2 SYGVKD. The CDR3 runs 13 residues. The CDR3 sequence is CAIRTGGGTEAFF. Written as DNA, the CDR3 is TGTGCCATCAGGACAGGGGGAGGGACTGAAGCTTTCTTT.

This clonotype was recorded many times. The chain couples TRBV27 to TRBJ2-7; 8 nucleotides line up with TRBD1. Germline V gene sequence: CDR1 MNHEY, CDR2 SMNVEV (reference sequence). V was clipped by 6 bases and J by 7 bases; unmatched bases: 5. The CDR3 totals 12 residues. In DNA form, the CDR3 reads TGTGCCAGCAGCGACCGACAGGGGGAGCAGTACTTC. Encoded protein: CASSDRQGEQYF.

The chain is built from TRBV7-2 and TRBJ2-5; 7 bases are shared with TRBD2. V gave up 7 bases and J gave up 5 bases; unmatched junction bases: 7. CDR1 and CDR2 from the germline V gene are SGHTA and FQGNSA. The CDR3 extends over 13 amino acids. The CDR3 nucleotides are TGTGCCAGCAAGCGCGGGAGCTTGGAGACCCAGTACTTC. Amino acids: CASKRGSLETQYF.

This clonotype was counted once. V is TRBV24-1 and J is TRBJ1-1; TRBD1 matches at 11 bases. V was clipped by 7 bases and J by 3 bases; unmatched bases: 3. CDR3 length: 14 residues. The germline V gene encodes CDR1 KGHDR and CDR2 SFDVKD. CDR3 sequence (DNA): TGTGCCACCAGGGGACAGGGGGTGGACACTGAAGCTTTCTTT. Protein sequence: CATRGQGVDTEAFF.

This clonotype was seen ten or more times. The chain carries TRBV9 and TRBJ2-7; TRBD1 is a possible D gene (6 bases). V lost 0 bases, J lost 3 bases, and 13 bases lay in between. Germline assignment: CDR1 SGDLS and CDR2 YYNGEE. CDR3 size: 15 residues. The CDR3: CASSVGTGSGYEQYF. In DNA, the CDR3 is TGTGCCAGCAGCGTAGGTACAGGGTCAGGCTACGAGCAGTACTTC.

The V and J genes are TRBV20-1 and TRBJ1-5, with D unresolved. There are 15 residues in the CDR3. Germline V gives CDR1 DFQATT, CDR2 SNEGSKA (reference sequence). With 7 bases removed from V and 1 base from J, the gap between germline ends came to 17 bases. The CDR3 is CSVRSGSGSNQPQHF. Here the CDR3 DNA reads TGCAGTGTCAGATCGGGGTCGGGGAGCAATCAGCCCCAGCATTTT.

This clonotype was found once. The rearrangement uses TRBV20-1 and TRBJ2-2, with D perhaps matching TRBD2 (6 bases). Looked up from germline, CDR1 is DFQATT and CDR2 is SNEGSKA (reference sequence). V lost 3 bases, J lost 0 bases, and 11 bases lay in between. The CDR3 spans 15 residues. The CDR3 DNA reads as TGCAGTGCTAGGGTTAGCGGAACGAACACCGGGGAGCTGTTTTTT. Translation gives CSARVSGTNTGELFF.

V and J are TRBV10-3 and TRBJ2-7, with D possibly TRBD2 on 6 matching bases. CDR1 is ENHRY and CDR2 is SYGVKD in the germline V gene. There are 15 residues in the CDR3. Between the trimmed V and J ends, which lost 6 bases and 0 bases, there was a span of 15 bases. The DNA of the CDR3 is TGTGCCATCAGCGCTGAGTTGGGGGGCTCCTACGAGCAGTACTTC. It is translated as CAISAELGGSYEQYF.

The V call is TRBV24-1, the J call TRBJ1-2; the match to TRBD1 covers 10 bases. CDR3 length: 16 amino acids. The germline gives CDR1 KGHDR, CDR2 SFDVKD. V shed 3 bases, J shed 9 bases, and the junction held 12 bases outside the gene matches. The CDR3 DNA sequence: TGTGCCACCAGTGATGGTGAGGGGACAGGGGACTCTAGCTACACCTTC. It translates to CATSDGEGTGDSSYTF.

The chain recombines TRBV7-9 with TRBJ2-3, with TRBD1 matching 10 bases. This CDR3 comprises 14 residues. The junction had 3 bases not matched to a gene; V was cut back by 5 bases and J by 4 bases. Germline-derived CDR1 and CDR2 are SEHNR and FQNEAQ (reference sequence). The chain's CDR3 is CASSVTGGADTQYF. The CDR3 coding sequence is TGTGCCAGCAGCGTGACAGGGGGCGCAGATACGCAGTATTTT.

Many counts were recorded for this clonotype. V and J are TRBV5-1 and TRBJ2-6; 7 bases line up with TRBD2. Germline V gene lookup returns CDR1 SGHRS and CDR2 YFSETQ. The J segment lost 0 bases and the V segment lost 4 bases, leaving 4 bases of the junction unmatched. The CDR3 spans 16 residues. The CDR3 here is CASSGGGDSGANVLTF. The DNA of the CDR3 is TGCGCCAGCAGCGGGGGGGGGGACTCTGGGGCCAACGTCCTGACTTTC.

V usage is TRBV15 and J usage is TRBJ2-3; 8 bases line up with TRBD1. Germline values: CDR1 LNHNV, CDR2 YYDKDF (reference sequence). J lost 0 bases, V lost 5 bases, and 4 bases had no gene match. This CDR3 contains 15 residues. Written as DNA, the CDR3 is TGTGCCACCAGCGGGAGACAGGGGAGCACAGATACGCAGTATTTT. It codes for CATSGRQGSTDTQYF.

The chain uses TRBV7-2 and TRBJ2-3; D is perhaps TRBD1 (5 bases). The germline gives CDR1 SGHTA, CDR2 FQGNSA. This CDR3 is 16 amino acids long. Trimming removed 6 bases at V and 5 bases at J, with 21 bases between. Written as DNA, the CDR3 is TGTGCCAGCAGTCGGACACCCTCGGAAATTGGAGATACGCAGTATTTT. This encodes CASSRTPSEIGDTQYF.

In its sample, this clonotype was seen a few times. The J gene is TRBJ1-1, the V gene TRBV2; 7 bases line up with TRBD1. V gave up 6 bases and J gave up 0 bases; unmatched junction bases: 7. The CDR3 is 15 residues long. CDR1 SNHLY and CDR2 FYNNEI come from the germline V gene. The CDR3 coding sequence is TGTGCCAGCAGGAGAGGGGGCTTTATGAACACTGAAGCTTTCTTT. This encodes CASRRGGFMNTEAFF.

The chain recombines TRBV20-1 with TRBJ1-6; no clear D gene. This CDR3 has 16 residues. V gave up 6 bases and J gave up 0 bases, with 15 bases separating them. Germline CDR1 is DFQATT and CDR2 is SNEGSKA (reference sequence). CDR3 nucleotides: TGCAGTGCCGAGCCCTTGGGGAGCTCCTATAATTCACCCCTCCACTTT. This encodes CSAEPLGSSYNSPLHF.

This sequence joins TRBV15 and TRBJ2-7, with a tentative D call TRBD1 (6 bases). This CDR3 is 15 amino acids long. With 2 bases removed from V and 2 bases from J, the gap between germline ends came to 13 bases. The germline V gene has CDR1 LNHNV and CDR2 YYDKDF (reference sequence). The CDR3 is CATSRTGTPAYEQYF. The DNA of the CDR3 is TGTGCCACCAGCAGAACCGGGACACCCGCCTACGAGCAGTACTTC.

This clonotype came up many times. V usage is TRBV5-8 and J usage is TRBJ2-3; D assignment may be TRBD1 or TRBD2 (5 bases each). The CDR3 consists of 16 residues. Trimming removed 3 bases from V and 7 bases from J, with 21 bases in between. Per germline, CDR1 SGHTS and CDR2 YDEGEE. CDR3 in DNA: TGTGCCAGCAGCTGGGACCGGGACCCGTTTTTGAATACGCAGTATTTT. Protein sequence: CASSWDRDPFLNTQYF.

This chain joins TRBV5-1 and TRBJ1-1; tentatively, D is TRBD1 (6 bases). V was shortened by 2 bases and J by 1 base, with 12 bases between the two germline ends. The length of the CDR3 is 15 residues. Germline loops: CDR1 SGHRS, CDR2 YFSETQ. The CDR3 loop is CASSLQGGQNTEAFF. DNA of the CDR3: TGCGCCAGCAGCTTACAGGGAGGTCAGAACACTGAAGCTTTCTTT.

This rearrangement joins TRBV7-2 to TRBJ1-3; no definite D call. Germline V gene data show CDR1 as SGHTA and CDR2 as FQGNSA. The CDR3 is 15 residues long. V was shortened by 0 bases and J by 1 base, with 7 bases between the two germline ends. The CDR3: CASSLARGSGNTIYF. The CDR3 DNA is TGTGCCAGCAGCTTAGCGCGGGGATCTGGAAACACCATATATTTT. The full variable domain, its missing parts supplied by reference TRBV7-2 and TRBJ1-3, is GAGVSQSPSNKVTEKGKDVELRCDPISGHTALYWYRQSLGQGLEFLIYFQGNSAPDKSGLPSDRFSAERTGGSVSTLTIQRTQQEDSAVYLCASSLARGSGNTIYFGEGSWLTVV.